Listed here are 14 T cell receptor beta chains from one sample, sequenced in a study of identical twins. One entry per CDR3 protein, called by TCRdb with MiXCR from the 5' RACE reads. Of 350,000 to 400,000 distinct CDR3 sequences in the sample, around 9% were seen once. Material: naive T cells sorted from blood. All receptors come from a woman between 45 and 65 years old in good health.

This clonotype was found a few times. The J gene is TRBJ2-7, the V gene TRBV30; 9 bases match TRBD1. In germline, CDR1 is GTSNPN, CDR2 SVGIG (reference sequence). The ends lost 1 base at V and 4 bases at J; junction bases unmatched: 2. The CDR3 totals 13 residues. The chain's CDR3 is CAWSADRGYEQYF. DNA for the CDR3: TGTGCCTGGAGTGCGGACAGGGGTTACGAGCAGTACTTC.

As concerns this clonotype: It may be a read error: a sequence one base away is much more abundant. A read error is likely, as this CDR3 ends without the conserved phenylalanine or tryptophan. The genes are TRBV4-1 and TRBJ2-2, with 8 bases aligning to TRBD1. The germline gives CDR1 MGHRA, CDR2 YSYEKL. There are 17 residues in the CDR3. After removal of 4 bases from V and 0 bases from J, the junction contained 7 bases not matched to a gene. CDR3 DNA: TGCGCCAGCAGCCGATTACCACAGGGGGCGAACACCGGGGAGCTGTTTTCT. Its protein product is CASSRLPQGANTGELFS.

This chain connects TRBV5-1 to TRBJ2-7; TRBD1 aligns across 11 bases. V was pared by 5 bases and J by 6 bases, with 7 bases of the junction left unmatched. CDR3 length: 14 residues. The germline V gene has CDR1 SGHRS and CDR2 YFSETQ. CDR3 residues: CASRPGTGGFEQYF. The CDR3 coding sequence is TGCGCCAGCAGGCCCGGGACAGGGGGTTTCGAGCAGTACTTC.

The V and J genes are TRBV3-1 and TRBJ2-3, with a weak D call TRBD1 (6 bases). This CDR3 comprises 15 residues. V was shortened by 0 bases and J by 6 bases, with 13 bases between the two germline ends. From germline, CDR1 is LGHDT and CDR2 YNNKEL (reference sequence). The CDR3 reads CASSQEVGAGDTQYF. CDR3 nucleotides: TGTGCCAGCAGCCAAGAAGTGGGGGCCGGGGATACGCAGTATTTT.

The gene calls are TRBV2 and TRBJ2-2; D is unclear. Trimming took 0 bases from V and 7 from J, leaving 15 bases between them. Looked up from germline, CDR1 is SNHLY and CDR2 is FYNNEI. The CDR3 is made up of 16 amino acids. CDR3 loop: CASSEAYTLGYGELFF. CDR3 coding DNA: TGTGCCAGCAGTGAAGCGTATACCCTCGGATACGGGGAGCTGTTTTTT.

The V gene is TRBV12-3 or TRBV12-4, the J gene TRBJ1-1; TRBD1 might be the D (6 bases). Trimming removed 2 bases at V and 4 bases at J, with 14 bases between. The CDR3 spans 15 residues. The CDR3 loop reads CASSLFQGLGTEAFF. Written as DNA, the CDR3 is TGTGCCAGCAGTTTATTTCAGGGGTTGGGCACTGAAGCTTTCTTT.

This clonotype was detected many times. The chain links TRBV4-1 to TRBJ2-3; the D gene is possibly TRBD1 (5 bases). Germline V gene data show CDR1 as MGHRA and CDR2 as YSYEKL. Trimming shortened V by 10 bases and J by 6 bases, and 26 bases separated the two germline ends. This CDR3 spans 16 amino acids. DNA for the CDR3: TGCGCCACCCGCCCGGGTGGGCAGGGTGGGGTGGATACGCAGTATTTT. Protein sequence: CATRPGGQGGVDTQYF.

The chain joins TRBV7-9 to TRBJ2-5, with a tentative D call TRBD2 (5 bases). CDR3 size: 13 residues. V shed 7 bases and J shed 2 bases, with 11 bases lying between them. The V gene's germline CDR1 is SEHNR and CDR2 FQNEAQ (reference sequence). Here the CDR3 reads CASNLALQETQYF. As DNA, the CDR3 is TGTGCCAGCAATCTAGCCCTACAAGAGACCCAGTACTTC.

This clonotype was detected ten times or more. This chain uses TRBV15 with TRBJ2-2; D is unresolved. With 1 base removed from V and 0 bases from J, the gap between germline ends came to 9 bases. Germline V CDR1 and CDR2: LNHNV, YYDKDF (reference sequence). The CDR3 extends over 16 amino acids. CDR3 in DNA: TGTGCCACCAGCAGAGTTGTGGCGTCGAACACCGGGGAGCTGTTTTTT. Translating it yields CATSRVVASNTGELFF.

This chain joins TRBV19 and TRBJ2-1, with TRBD2 matching over 8 bases. The CDR3 is made up of 16 amino acids. J lost 4 bases, V lost 6 bases, and 11 bases had no gene match. The germline CDR1 and CDR2 sequences are LNHDA and SQIVND (reference sequence). The CDR3 is CASSTRVAGYYNEQFF. The CDR3 nucleotides read TGTGCCAGTAGCACCAGGGTAGCGGGATATTACAATGAGCAGTTCTTC.

The table lists this clonotype with many counts. V is TRBV11-2 and J is TRBJ2-1, with D perhaps TRBD2 (6 bases). V lost 5 bases to trimming and J lost 15 bases, with 20 bases between them. The CDR3 runs to 13 residues. The germline gives CDR1 SGHAT, CDR2 FQNNGV. Here the CDR3 reads CASSRAWSGSPFF. CDR3 DNA: TGTGCCAGCAGCCGCGCCTGGAGCGGGTCCCCGTTCTTC.

This clonotype appeared many times. A read error may produce the germline difference seen at one junction end. The rearrangement links TRBV5-5 to TRBJ2-2; the D call may be TRBD1 or TRBD2 (5 bases each). The germline gives CDR1 SGHKS, CDR2 YYEKEE (reference sequence). The CDR3 has 15 amino acids. CDR3 sequence (DNA): TGTGCCAGCAGTTTGGGACGTCAGAACACCGGGGAGCTGTTTTTT. Amino acids: CASSLGRQNTGELFF.

This clonotype was detected many times. The chain recombines TRBV30 with TRBJ1-5; D might be TRBD1 (5 bases). Germline V gene data show CDR1 as GTSNPN and CDR2 as SVGIG (reference sequence). This CDR3 comprises 15 residues. V was clipped by 2 bases and J by 2 bases, with 13 bases between them. CDR3 coding DNA: TGTGCCTGGAGTAGGGCAGGGAGCGGCAATCAGCCCCAGCATTTT. It is translated as CAWSRAGSGNQPQHF.

This clonotype was seen many times. CDR3 region: CASSLVPGRGTGELFF. In DNA, the CDR3 is TGTGCCAGCAGCTTGGTACCGGGGAGAGGCACCGGGGAGCTGTTTTTT. The V and J genes are TRBV5-5 and TRBJ2-2, with D possibly being TRBD2 (5 bases). CDR1 is SGHKS and CDR2 is YYEKEE in the germline V gene (reference sequence). V lost 0 bases and J lost 4, with 13 bases in between. This CDR3 spans 16 amino acids. Based on the CDR3 plus reference TRBV5-5 and TRBJ2-2, the full variable domain is DAGVTQSPTHLIKTRGQQVTLRCSPISGHKSVSWYQQVLGQGPQFIFQYYEKEERGRGNFPDRFSARQFPNYSSELNVNALLLGDSALYLCASSLVPGRGTGELFFGEGSRLTVL.